This T cell receptor (beta chain) was profiled in a study of response to subunit inactivated influenza vaccine. The study, taken as a whole, reports: Each seasonal flu vaccination may recruit only limited new T cells, authors suggested.

TCRdb re-analysed the RT-PCR reads in MiXCR, keeping a single row per CDR3 protein. The table has fewer than 750,000 distinct CDR3 sequences, 11% to 15% seen once. This clonotype has just a few counts. Its antigen remains unidentified. The ends lost 5 bases at V and 7 bases at J; junction bases unmatched: 10. Germline-derived CDR1 and CDR2 are SEHNR and FQNEAQ (reference sequence). The CDR3 is 15 amino acids. The sequence derives from a man in his forties or fifties who received an inactivated influenza vaccine. The source was PBMCs from blood, collected about 11 days after vaccination. V and J are TRBV7-9 and TRBJ1-4, with 7 bases lining up with TRBD1. The CDR3 DNA follows: TGTGCCAGCAGCCCCTCCCTTAGGGGGCCTGAAAAACTGTTTTTT. Amino acid sequence: CASSPSLRGPEKLFF.